Presented here are 3 T cell receptor beta chains from one specimen sequenced in a study of read filtering for tumor transcriptome and immune sequencing. Molecular barcoded adaptors covering alpha/delta and beta/gamma chains were used on 400 to 450 ng RNA. Each CDR3 protein gets one entry after TCRdb re-called the reads with MiXCR. The sample includes 40,000 or so distinct CDR3 sequences, 12% of them seen just once. The material sequenced was a population of CD138-negative cells sorted from bone marrow. The receptors stem from a donor aged 40 or older with multiple myeloma.

In its sample, this clonotype was seen many times. V and J are TRBV27 and TRBJ1-4; the match to TRBD1 covers 8 bases. This CDR3 is 15 amino acids long. V dropped 2 bases and J dropped 13; count of bases not matched to a gene: 12. Germline V lookup: CDR1 MNHEY, CDR2 SMNVEV (reference sequence). The DNA of the CDR3 is TGTGCCAGCAGTTTACGGGCACAGGGGGGTGGAGGACTGTTTTTT. Its protein is CASSLRAQGGGGLFF. Full variable domain (remainder filled in from reference TRBV27 and TRBJ1-4): EAQVTQNPRYLITVTGKKLTVTCSQNMNHEYMSWYRQDPGLGLRQIYYSMNVEVTDKGDVPEGYKVSRKEKRNFPLILESPSPNQTSLYFCASSLRAQGGGGLFFGSGTQLSVL.

This clonotype was seen at least ten times. The chain carries TRBV29-1 and TRBJ1-2; 8 positions agree with TRBD1. V trimming: 7 bases; J trimming: 8 bases; junction bases outside the gene matches: 15. The germline V gene encodes CDR1 SQVTM and CDR2 ANQGSEA. CDR3 length: 14 amino acids. CDR3 protein: CSAPPPGTGSGYTF. In DNA, the CDR3 is TGCAGCGCGCCCCCCCCCGGGACAGGTTCCGGCTACACCTTC.

This clonotype showed up many times. The chain has TRBV3-2 and TRBJ2-3; TRBD2 reflects the table's D call only, with no check against the DNA. TRBV3-2 is labeled a pseudogene. This CDR3 is built from 15 residues. The chain's CDR3 is CASSQRTSGTDTQYF. CDR3 DNA: TGTGCCAGCAGCCAGAGGACTAGCGGCACAGATACGCAGTATTTT.